What follows are 30 T cell receptor beta chains derived from one specimen sequenced in a study of blood T cell repertoires in COVID-19. Repertoires were generated with immunoSEQ multiplex PCR, while TCRdb's copy carries only in-frame clones and drops some. The sample shows tens of thousands of clones, roughly 90% of them seen only once. The specimen sequenced was peripheral blood. The receptors were sampled from a human donor in a cohort sampled during active COVID-19.

V usage is TRBV6-4 and J usage is TRBJ1-1; weak D call: TRBD1 (6 bases). The CDR3 has 14 residues. Germline CDR1 MRHNA, CDR2 SNTAGT. Between the trimmed V and J ends, which lost 5 bases and 11 bases, there was a span of 21 bases. This CDR3 is CASSPTLWTAEAFF. The CDR3, as DNA: TGTGCCAGCAGTCCCACGCTATGGACAGCGGAGGCTTTCTTT.

The genes are TRBV30 and TRBJ1-2, with TRBD1 as a possible D gene (6 bases). Between the trimmed V and J ends, which lost 4 bases and 5 bases, there was a span of 14 bases. The CDR3 has 13 amino acids. Germline V gives CDR1 GTSNPN, CDR2 SVGIG (reference sequence). For the CDR3, the DNA is TGTGCCTGGACACAGGGATCGGGGTATGGCTACACCTTC. Translating gives CAWTQGSGYGYTF.

The rearrangement uses TRBV28 and TRBJ1-4; a possible D gene is TRBD1 (5 bases). CDR3 length: 13 residues. CDR1 is MDHEN, CDR2 SYDVKM, per germline. The germline V and J ends were trimmed by 8 bases and 3 bases, with 10 bases remaining between them. The CDR3 loop is CASAGWANEKLFF. In DNA, the CDR3 is TGTGCCAGCGCAGGGTGGGCTAATGAAAAACTGTTTTTT.

The chain carries TRBV6-4 and TRBJ2-2; no definite D call. V lost 0 bases, J lost 4 bases, and 3 bases lay in between. Germline V gene sequence: CDR1 MRHNA, CDR2 SNTAGT. This CDR3 has 13 residues. The CDR3 DNA is TGTGCCAGCAGTGACTCCAGCACCGGGGAGCTGTTTTTT. Amino acid sequence: CASSDSSTGELFF.

The rearrangement uses TRBV28 and TRBJ1-5; no firm D call. This CDR3 comprises 14 residues. Deletions cut 2 bases from V and 15 bases from J, with 20 bases between. Looked up from germline, CDR1 is MDHEN and CDR2 is SYDVKM. CDR3 loop: CASSLPLGLPAGHF. The CDR3 nucleotides are TGTGCCAGCAGTTTACCCCTTGGACTACCGGCGGGGCATTTT.

The genes are TRBV19 and TRBJ2-7, with TRBD1 identical over 7 bases. The J segment lost 2 bases and the V segment lost 9 bases, leaving 7 bases of the junction unmatched. Germline V CDR1 and CDR2: LNHDA, SQIVND (reference sequence). The CDR3 loop spans 13 amino acids. This CDR3 is CARSRQGPYEQYF. The CDR3 DNA follows: TGTGCCAGGTCTCGACAGGGCCCCTACGAGCAGTACTTC. The entire variable domain, with the rest obtained from reference TRBV19 and TRBJ2-7, is as follows: DGGITQSPKYLFRKEGQNVTLSCEQNLNHDAMYWYRQDPGQGLRLIYYSQIVNDFQKGDIAEGYSVSREKKESFPLTVTSAQKNPTAFYLCARSRQGPYEQYFGPGTRLTVT.

CDR3 protein: CATSDLTSGRYTGELFF. In DNA form, the CDR3 reads TGTGCCACCAGTGACTTGACTAGCGGGAGGTATACCGGGGAGCTGTTTTTT. This sequence joins TRBV24-1 and TRBJ2-2, with 13 bases identical to TRBD2. The CDR3 is made up of 17 amino acids. Germline V gene lookup returns CDR1 KGHDR and CDR2 SFDVKD. With V trimmed by 4 bases and J by 5 bases, 6 bases remained unmatched.

The chain combines TRBV2 with TRBJ2-7; a weak D match, TRBD1 (6 bases). Between the trimmed V and J ends, which lost 8 bases and 4 bases, there was a span of 15 bases. Germline values: CDR1 SNHLY, CDR2 FYNNEI. CDR3 length: 13 amino acids. CDR3 nucleotides: TGTGCCAGCCAACCGGGACAACTATACGAGCAGTACTTC. Translated, it gives CASQPGQLYEQYF.

This clone was recorded once. The chain employs TRBV5-1 and TRBJ2-7; 9 bases agree with TRBD2. V lost 5 bases, J lost 5 bases, and 20 bases stayed unmatched. The CDR3 covers 18 residues. Germline loops: CDR1 SGHRS, CDR2 YFSETQ. For the CDR3, the DNA is TGCGCCAGCAGGTACATCGCAGTTTGGACGGAGCGGGAGGACGAGCAGTACTTC. Translating gives CASRYIAVWTEREDEQYF.

The V call is TRBV6-5, the J call TRBJ2-1; D is unresolved. This CDR3 has 12 amino acids. Trimming took off 5 bases at V and 12 bases at J, with 14 bases between the two ends. Looked up from germline, CDR1 is MNHEY and CDR2 is SVGAGI. CDR3 bases: TGTGCCAGCAGTCCAGATACCTTTGGGCAGTTCTTC. Residues: CASSPDTFGQFF.

The J gene is TRBJ1-6, the V gene TRBV15; possibly TRBD1 for D (5 bases). The CDR3 extends over 14 amino acids. Germline CDR1 is LNHNV and CDR2 is YYDKDF (reference sequence). The V end lost 8 bases, the J end lost 9 bases, and 17 bases lay between the germline ends. The CDR3 DNA reads as TGTGCCACCGGCGAGAAGGGGCCCCTTTCACCCCTCCACTTT. It is translated as CATGEKGPLSPLHF.

The chain combines TRBV18 with TRBJ2-3; 13 positions match TRBD2. Germline trimming cut 6 bases from V and 1 base from J; bases unmatched to any gene: 7. Germline CDR1 is KGHSH and CDR2 is LQKENI. The CDR3 is 17 amino acids. This CDR3 is CASSPGTSGDGTDTQYF. The CDR3 region has the DNA TGTGCCAGCTCGCCCGGGACTAGCGGGGACGGCACAGATACGCAGTATTTT.

The chain carries TRBV7-6 and TRBJ2-7; 9 nucleotides align to TRBD2. The germline V gene has CDR1 SGHVS and CDR2 FNYEAQ. J lost 1 base, V lost 0 bases, and 4 bases had no gene match. The CDR3 spans 16 residues. CDR3 region: CASSLASAGGSYEQYF. The CDR3 bases are TGTGCCAGCAGCTTAGCTTCCGCGGGAGGGTCCTACGAGCAGTACTTC.

This rearrangement joins TRBV12-3 or TRBV12-4 to TRBJ1-2; maybe TRBD1 (6 bases). V dropped 9 bases and J dropped 10 bases, with 21 bases sitting between them. CDR3 length equals 13 residues. CDR3 loop: CASNLGGPGDYTF. The CDR3 DNA reads as TGTGCCAGTAACCTTGGGGGCCCCGGGGACTACACCTTC.

The V gene is TRBV3-1 (or the pseudogene TRBV3-2), the J gene TRBJ1-4, with a tentative D call TRBD1 (5 bases). The CDR3 runs to 15 residues. V was cut by 3 bases and J by 5 bases, with 13 bases left in between. CDR1 and CDR2 from the germline V gene are LGHDT and YNNKEL (reference sequence). The CDR3 loop is CASSHHGHKNEKLFF. The CDR3 coding sequence is TGTGCCAGCAGCCACCACGGACACAAGAATGAAAAACTGTTTTTT.

The J gene is TRBJ2-3, the V gene TRBV12-5, with 7 positions matching TRBD1. The trim removed 6 bases at V and 6 bases at J, leaving 6 bases unmatched. The CDR3 extends over 13 amino acids. The V gene's germline CDR1 is LGHNT and CDR2 FRNRAP. CDR3 in DNA: TGTGCTAGTGGGACCAAGGGGGCGGATACGCAGTATTTT. Translated, it gives CASGTKGADTQYF.

The rearrangement joins TRBV27 to TRBJ2-7, with 10 bases fitting TRBD2. This CDR3 is built from 15 residues. The J segment lost 7 bases and the V segment lost 0 bases, leaving 6 bases of the junction unmatched. Germline V gene lookup returns CDR1 MNHEY and CDR2 SMNVEV (reference sequence). Written as DNA, the CDR3 is TGTGCCAGCAGTTTATCGCTAGCGGGAGAACGGGAGCAGTACTTC. This codes for CASSLSLAGEREQYF.

V gene TRBV24-1 combines with J gene TRBJ2-5, with 7 bases aligning to TRBD2. This CDR3 has 17 amino acids. CDR1 is KGHDR and CDR2 is SFDVKD in the germline V gene. Trimming removed 7 bases from V and 5 bases from J; junction bases left unmatched: 18. The CDR3 DNA sequence: TGTGCCACCAGCAGCGGGGACTCGGGGGAAGACGGGGAGACCCAGTACTTC. Amino acid sequence: CATSSGDSGEDGETQYF.

This chain links TRBV19 with TRBJ1-2; D is ambiguous. There are 17 residues in the CDR3. Germline CDR1 and CDR2: LNHDA and SQIVND (reference sequence). The germline V and J ends were trimmed by 3 bases and 6 bases, with 23 bases remaining between them. The CDR3 coding sequence is TGTGCCAGTAGTATTGGCCAGAGGAATACTGCGAGGCATGGCTACACCTTC. Translation gives CASSIGQRNTARHGYTF.

Written as DNA, the CDR3 is TGTGCCAGCACCCCGTCCTTCAATCAGCCCCAGCATTTT. It is translated as CASTPSFNQPQHF. This chain uses TRBV6-2 or TRBV6-3 with TRBJ1-5; unclear D gene. This CDR3 has 13 residues. Trimming left V 7 bases short and J 3 bases short, with 10 bases between. In germline, CDR1 is MNHEY, CDR2 SVGEGT.

The chain is built from TRBV11-3 and TRBJ1-1, with D maybe TRBD1 (5 bases). CDR1 SGHNT and CDR2 YENEEA come from the germline V gene. This CDR3 is 13 amino acids long. V dropped 3 bases and J dropped 1 base, with 6 bases sitting between them. The CDR3 DNA reads as TGTGCCAGCAGCTTGGGGGGGAACACTGAAGCTTTCTTT. This codes for CASSLGGNTEAFF.

DNA of the CDR3: TGTGCCAGCAGCTTAGGGGCCGCGAACATTCAGTACTTC. This codes for CASSLGAANIQYF. The gene calls are TRBV11-2 and TRBJ2-4; no definite D call. This CDR3 is 13 amino acids long. With 1 base removed from V and 7 bases from J, the gap between germline ends came to 8 bases. Per the germline V gene, CDR1 is SGHAT and CDR2 is FQNNGV.

The V call is TRBV9, the J call TRBJ1-5; D remains unclear. This CDR3 region has 14 residues. Per germline, CDR1 SGDLS and CDR2 YYNGEE. The ends were cut back, 4 bases at V and 1 base at J, with 9 bases in the middle. The CDR3 region has the DNA TGTGCCAGCAGCCTGGCAGAAAGCAATCAGCCCCAGCATTTT. Protein: CASSLAESNQPQHF.

This chain joins TRBV9 and TRBJ2-1; D possibly corresponds to TRBD1 (7 bases). V lost 2 bases and J lost 5, with 23 bases in between. CDR1 is SGDLS and CDR2 is YYNGEE in the germline V gene. The CDR3 consists of 18 residues. CDR3 in amino acids: CASSVSPRGERGDNEQFF. CDR3 DNA sequence: TGTGCCAGCAGCGTGAGTCCCAGGGGGGAGAGAGGGGACAATGAGCAGTTCTTC.

The chain employs TRBV7-2 and TRBJ1-2; D is perhaps TRBD1 (5 bases). CDR1 is SGHTA and CDR2 is FQGNSA in the germline V gene. V dropped 4 bases and J dropped 6 bases, with 21 bases sitting between them. There are 16 residues in the CDR3. The CDR3 DNA sequence: TGTGCCAGCAGCTCCCCGGGGCGGGGAATAAGAAATGGCTACACCTTC. Protein product: CASSSPGRGIRNGYTF. The complete variable domain, with remaining parts taken from reference TRBV7-2 and TRBJ1-2, reads GAGVSQSPSNKVTEKGKDVELRCDPISGHTALYWYRQSLGQGLEFLIYFQGNSAPDKSGLPSDRFSAERTGGSVSTLTIQRTQQEDSAVYLCASSSPGRGIRNGYTFGSGTRLTVV.

The chain combines TRBV6-5 with TRBJ2-1; 10 nucleotides match TRBD2. This CDR3 has 16 residues. V was clipped by 4 bases and J by 4 bases; unmatched bases: 7. CDR1 is MNHEY, CDR2 SVGAGI, per germline. The chain's CDR3 is CASSSILAGAYNEQFF. CDR3 DNA: TGTGCCAGCAGTTCGATCCTAGCGGGGGCTTACAATGAGCAGTTCTTC.

The chain is built from TRBV11-3 and TRBJ2-4; TRBD2 matches 8 bases. J was trimmed by 1 base and V by 5 bases; bases with no gene match: 16. The length of the CDR3 is 19 residues. Germline V gene sequence: CDR1 SGHNT, CDR2 YENEEA. This CDR3 reads CASSAGSGRGGAAKNIQYF. The CDR3, as DNA: TGTGCCAGCAGCGCCGGGAGCGGGAGAGGCGGTGCCGCCAAAAACATTCAGTACTTC.

This clone was seen more than once but under ten times. The rearrangement uses TRBV7-9 and TRBJ2-7, with D unresolved. Trimming took off 3 bases at V and 2 bases at J, with 14 bases between the two ends. Germline V CDR1 and CDR2: SEHNR, FQNEAQ (reference sequence). CDR3 length equals 15 residues. The CDR3 reads CASSFGLRTPYEQYF. The CDR3 bases are TGTGCCAGCAGCTTTGGTCTAAGAACCCCCTACGAGCAGTACTTC.

This clone came up once. This chain links TRBV4-1 with TRBJ1-2, with a tentative D call TRBD1 (6 bases). This CDR3 has 15 amino acids. With 4 bases removed from V and 4 bases from J, the gap between germline ends came to 16 bases. Germline CDR1 is MGHRA and CDR2 is YSYEKL. The CDR3 DNA is TGCGCCAGCAGCCCGAGGGACATAGAAGGCTATGGCTACACCTTC. This gives the protein CASSPRDIEGYGYTF.

J is TRBJ2-7 and V is TRBV7-9; 9 nucleotides align to TRBD2. In germline, CDR1 is SEHNR, CDR2 FQNEAQ (reference sequence). J lost 3 bases, V lost 2 bases, and 5 bases had no gene match. This CDR3 region has 15 residues. CDR3 sequence reads: CASSLPAGGIYEQYF. DNA of the CDR3: TGTGCCAGCAGCTTACCAGCGGGGGGCATCTACGAGCAGTACTTC.